These T cell receptor beta chains were read from a single sample in a study of response to subunit inactivated influenza vaccine. Via MiXCR, TCRdb re-called the RT-PCR reads, giving one row per CDR3 protein. Of hundreds of thousands of distinct CDR3 sequences listed, 25% were seen once; the top ten hold approximately 1.9%. The specimen comprised CD4+ T cells sorted from PBMCs, sampled 5 to 6 days after vaccination. These receptors originate from a man aged 50 or older who received an inactivated influenza vaccine. CDR3s include the opening cysteine and the closing phenylalanine or tryptophan. The D gene is left open where the match is weak. A clone size is listed for some rows: how often the clone was seen (once, few, many), or a class if it is expanded.

v_gene	len	j_gene	abundance	d_gene	CDR3nt	CDR3aa
TRBV24-1	13	TRBJ1-2	-	-	TGTGCCACCAGTGTGGGCAGCTCCTATGGCTACACCTTC	CATSVGSSYGYTF
TRBV5-6	14	TRBJ1-2	-	-	TGTGCCAGCAGCTTGGCGGGGTTTGACGATGGCTACACCTTC	CASSLAGFDDGYTF
TRBV4-2	13	TRBJ2-3	-	-	TGTGCCAGCAGCTCCCCCCCCGCAGATACGCAGTATTTT	CASSSPPADTQYF
TRBV7-2	17	TRBJ2-1	-	TRBD2	TGTGCCAGCAGCATCTCTAGCGGGAGGGCCTTAGGCAATGAGCAGTTCTTC	CASSISSGRALGNEQFF
TRBV15	12	TRBJ2-7	-	-	TGTGCCACCAGCAGAGATCGTGGGGAGCAGTACTTC	CATSRDRGEQYF
TRBV2	15	TRBJ2-1	-	-	TGTGCCAGCAGTGTTCTGACAGATCACTACAATGAGCAGTTCTTC	CASSVLTDHYNEQFF
TRBV7-2	12	TRBJ1-2	few	-	TGTGCCAGCAGCTTACAGGGGAATGGCTACACCTTC	CASSLQGNGYTF
TRBV12-3/TRBV12-4	14	TRBJ2-2	many	-	TGTGCCAGCAGTCGGTCGGCTAACACCGGGGAGCTGTTTTTT	CASSRSANTGELFF
TRBV20-1	15	TRBJ1-6	few	-	TGCAGTGCTAGACAACAGGGATCCGGTAATTCACCCCTCCACTTT	CSARQQGSGNSPLHF
TRBV7-2	13	TRBJ2-7	few	-	TGTGCCAGCAGCCCGACAGCTTCCTACGAGCAGTACTTC	CASSPTASYEQYF
TRBV27	14	TRBJ2-7	few	-	TGTGCCAGCAGTCCACTCCAGGGAGTGAGGGAGCAGTACTTC	CASSPLQGVREQYF
TRBV10-2	14	TRBJ1-2	few	TRBD1	TGCGCCAGCAAACAGGGGGGAGCTAACTATGGCTACACCTTC	CASKQGGANYGYTF
TRBV5-5	16	TRBJ2-1	few	TRBD1	TGTGCCAGCAGCTCGCTTCCCCGGACAGGGAGGAATGAGCAGTTCTTC	CASSSLPRTGRNEQFF
TRBV29-1	12	TRBJ1-2	few	-	TGCAGCGTTTCAGGGTTTCCCTATGGCTACACCTTC	CSVSGFPYGYTF
TRBV5-1	16	TRBJ2-5	few	-	TGCGCCAGCAGCTTGGTTTTCAGGGGAGGAGAAGAGACCCAGTACTTC	CASSLVFRGGEETQYF
TRBV5-5	13	TRBJ2-3	few	-	TGTGCCAGCAGCTTGCAGGTTATGGATACGCAGTATTTT	CASSLQVMDTQYF
TRBV20-1	11	TRBJ2-7	few	-	TGCAGTCCTGGCACCTCCTACGAGCAGTACTTC	CSPGTSYEQYF
TRBV20-1	14	TRBJ1-5	few	-	TGCAGTGCTAGTGGGCAGGGGTTCAATCAGCCCCAGCATTTT	CSASGQGFNQPQHF
TRBV29-1	13	TRBJ1-2	-	-	TGCAGCGTGAAGGGGTTGAGGTACTATGGCTACACCTTC	CSVKGLRYYGYTF
TRBV5-5	13	TRBJ2-7	-	-	TGTGCCAGCAGCTTCCAGGGGAATGGCGAGCAGTACTTC	CASSFQGNGEQYF
TRBV12-3/TRBV12-4	13	TRBJ1-1	-	-	TGTGCCAGCAGCTTAGCGCAGAACACTGAAGCTTTCTTT	CASSLAQNTEAFF
TRBV20-1	15	TRBJ2-7	-	TRBD2	TGCAGTGCTAGAGATATAAGCGGGAGGATCTACGAGCAGTACTTC	CSARDISGRIYEQYF
TRBV2	11	TRBJ2-7	-	-	TGTGCCAGCAGTGATGCCCAGCTGTGGGACTTC	CASSDAQLWDF
TRBV7-2	14	TRBJ2-5	-	-	TGTGCCAGCAGCTCGCGACGGCTCCAAGAGACCCAGTACTTC	CASSSRRLQETQYF
TRBV20-1	12	TRBJ1-1	-	-	TGCAGTGCTGGGCGGGGGGGCACTGAAGCTTTCTTT	CSAGRGGTEAFF
TRBV5-1	14	TRBJ2-7	-	-	TGCGCCAGCAGCTCATCCGGACAGAACTACGAGCAGTACTTC	CASSSSGQNYEQYF
TRBV11-2	19	TRBJ2-3	-	TRBD2	TGTGCCAGCAGCATCCAACGACTAGCGGGGTTCCAACGCACAGATACGCAGTATTTT	CASSIQRLAGFQRTDTQYF
TRBV29-1	14	TRBJ2-7	-	-	TGCAGCGTTTCGATAGGGTCCCAATCCTACGAGCAGTACTTC	CSVSIGSQSYEQYF